The 23 T cell receptor beta chains in this list originate from one sample, sequenced in a study of shared clonotypes between healthy human individuals. The protocol was immunoSEQ multiplex PCR, while the TCRdb copy is restricted to in-frame clones and leaves out a portion. The table shows 1,500,000 or so clones, with around 97% occurring only once. Sequenced input: naive CD4+ T cells sorted from blood. Described subset: CD45RA+ positively selected. These receptors were obtained from a man aged 30 to 39 in good health.

The chain couples TRBV5-4 to TRBJ1-3, with TRBD1 identical over 10 bases. Germline loops: CDR1 SGHNT, CDR2 YYREEE (reference sequence). This CDR3 is 15 amino acids long. The J segment lost 11 bases and the V segment lost 4 bases, leaving 12 bases of the junction unmatched. The CDR3 reads CASSITGTGDGAIYF. As DNA, the CDR3 is TGTGCCAGCAGCATTACCGGGACAGGGGATGGGGCCATATATTTT.

The chain carries TRBV4-1 and TRBJ2-2; 11 bases are a match to TRBD1. The V segment lost 4 bases and the J segment 13 bases; nucleotides outside the gene matches: 8. CDR1 is MGHRA, CDR2 YSYEKL, per germline. The CDR3 totals 14 residues. The CDR3 sequence is CASSLPGQGGGLFF. CDR3 nucleotides: TGCGCCAGCAGCCTCCCGGGACAGGGGGGAGGGCTGTTTTTT.

The rearrangement joins TRBV6-5 to TRBJ1-3; D perhaps matches TRBD1 (6 bases). Trimming left V 6 bases short and J 0 bases short, with 9 bases between. The V gene's germline CDR1 is MNHEY and CDR2 SVGAGI. The CDR3 contains 14 residues. The CDR3 reads CASRQGFSGNTIYF. Here the CDR3 DNA reads TGTGCCAGCAGACAGGGATTCTCTGGAAACACCATATATTTT.

Concerning this clone: A read error may produce the germline difference seen at one junction end. The chain uses TRBV6-5 and TRBJ1-5; maybe TRBD1 (5 bases). Germline V gene data show CDR1 as MNHEY and CDR2 as SVGAGI. The CDR3 consists of 13 residues. For the CDR3, the DNA is TGCTTCCTCCCGGACAAAGAAAATCAGCCCCAGCATTTT. This translates into CFLPDKENQPQHF.

The rearrangement joins TRBV28 to TRBJ1-3; D gene uncertain. Germline V lookup: CDR1 MDHEN, CDR2 SYDVKM. Between the trimmed V and J ends, which lost 5 bases and 0 bases, there was a span of 14 bases. This CDR3 comprises 16 residues. The CDR3 nucleotides are TGTGCCAGCAGTCCCGGACGGCTACTCTCTGGAAACACCATATATTTT. This codes for CASSPGRLLSGNTIYF. Using reference TRBV28 and TRBJ1-3 for the parts outside the CDR3, the full variable domain is DVKVTQSSRYLVKRTGEKVFLECVQDMDHENMFWYRQDPGLGLRLIYFSYDVKMKEKGDIPEGYSVSREKKERFSLILESASTNQTSMYLCASSPGRLLSGNTIYFGEGSWLTVV.

J is TRBJ2-1 and V is TRBV10-1; 7 nucleotides line up with TRBD1. The CDR3 loop spans 13 amino acids. Germline CDR1 reads WNHNN; CDR2 reads SYGVQD (reference sequence). Unmatched junction bases numbered 5, after V lost 2 bases and J lost 10 bases. CDR3 protein: CASSEPGGREQFF. In DNA, the CDR3 is TGCGCCAGCAGTGAGCCAGGGGGTAGGGAGCAGTTCTTC.

Concerning this clone: The identical CDR3 is also encoded by other nucleotide sequences in the sample. The chain combines TRBV5-1 with TRBJ2-7; D not certain. With 0 bases removed from V and 3 bases from J, the gap between germline ends came to 10 bases. CDR1 is SGHRS and CDR2 is YFSETQ in the germline V gene. The CDR3 has 14 residues. The CDR3 loop is CASSLVSSNYEQYF. For the CDR3, the DNA is TGCGCCAGCAGCTTGGTTTCGTCGAACTACGAGCAGTACTTC.

The V and J genes are TRBV7-8 and TRBJ2-5; TRBD2 agrees at 9 bases. Germline CDR1 reads SGHVS; CDR2 reads FQNEAQ. Losses at the gene ends were 6 bases for V and 3 bases for J; bases not matched to a gene: 8. CDR3 length equals 15 residues. This chain's CDR3 is CASSWFASGKETQYF. In nucleotides, the CDR3 is TGTGCCAGCAGTTGGTTTGCTAGCGGGAAAGAGACCCAGTACTTC. Filled out from reference TRBV7-8 and TRBJ2-5, the complete variable domain reads GAGVSQSPRYKVAKRGQDVALRCDPISGHVSLFWYQQALGQGPEFLTYFQNEAQLDKSGLPSDRFFAERPEGSVSTLKIQRTQQEDSAVYLCASSWFASGKETQYFGPGTRLLVL.

The genes are TRBV7-9 and TRBJ2-5; 9 nucleotides agree with TRBD1. CDR3 size: 15 residues. Trimming removed 3 bases from V and 5 bases from J; junction bases left unmatched: 7. Germline CDR1 is SEHNR and CDR2 is FQNEAQ (reference sequence). As DNA, the CDR3 is TGTGCCAGCAGCTTTGGGGACAGGGATCAGGAGACCCAGTACTTC. Its translation: CASSFGDRDQETQYF.

V and J are TRBV5-4 and TRBJ2-3, with D perhaps TRBD2 (6 bases). V lost 3 bases, J lost 2 bases, and 13 bases lay in between. The length of the CDR3 is 15 residues. Per germline, CDR1 SGHNT and CDR2 YYREEE (reference sequence). The CDR3 is CASSSSARNTDTQYF. CDR3 DNA: TGTGCCAGCAGCTCTAGCGCAAGAAACACAGATACGCAGTATTTT.

This clone occurred a few times. This sequence joins TRBV5-1 and TRBJ2-1, with 10 bases lining up with TRBD1. The V segment lost 0 bases and the J segment 6 bases; nucleotides outside the gene matches: 3. This CDR3 region has 15 residues. Germline V gene lookup returns CDR1 SGHRS and CDR2 YFSETQ. As DNA, the CDR3 is TGCGCCAGCAGCTTGGTGGGACAGGGGCCCAATGAGCAGTTCTTC. Translated: CASSLVGQGPNEQFF.

This chain connects TRBV5-4 to TRBJ2-5; D gene ambiguous. Germline V lookup: CDR1 SGHNT, CDR2 YYREEE (reference sequence). V lost 1 base, J lost 2 bases, and 6 bases lay in between. The CDR3 loop spans 13 amino acids. CDR3 region: CASSLPVQETQYF. DNA of the CDR3: TGTGCCAGCAGCTTGCCCGTTCAAGAGACCCAGTACTTC.

The chain links TRBV5-1 to TRBJ2-7; a possible D gene is TRBD1 (5 bases). Between the trimmed V and J ends, which lost 0 bases and 2 bases, there was a span of 9 bases. The germline V gene encodes CDR1 SGHRS and CDR2 YFSETQ. The CDR3 is 14 residues long. CDR3 residues: CASSLVTGTYEQYF. In DNA form, the CDR3 reads TGCGCCAGCAGCTTGGTTACAGGTACCTACGAGCAGTACTTC.

V and J are TRBV18 and TRBJ1-2, with a tentative D call TRBD1 (5 bases). Germline CDR1 KGHSH, CDR2 LQKENI. V lost 3 bases and J lost 1, with 9 bases in between. The CDR3 loop spans 14 amino acids. The CDR3 DNA sequence: TGTGCCAGCTCACCCTTTCAGGGTAACTATGGCTACACCTTC. It is translated as CASSPFQGNYGYTF.

This sequence joins TRBV6-1 and TRBJ2-1, with TRBD2 identical over 14 bases. Germline V gene lookup returns CDR1 MNHNS and CDR2 SASEGT. The trim removed 1 base at V and 8 bases at J, leaving 7 bases unmatched. The CDR3 consists of 17 residues. CDR3 region: CASSEVRGLAGADEQFF. The CDR3 nucleotides read TGTGCCAGCAGTGAAGTTAGGGGACTAGCGGGAGCAGATGAGCAGTTCTTC.

The rearrangement links TRBV18 to TRBJ2-7; 7 bases fit TRBD1. Germline CDR1 KGHSH, CDR2 LQKENI. V was clipped by 0 bases and J by 4 bases; unmatched bases: 12. The CDR3 sequence is 17 residues long. The CDR3 bases are TGTGCCAGCTCACCACCGCTCTCGGGACAGAAGGCTTACGAGCAGTACTTC. It yields the protein CASSPPLSGQKAYEQYF.

This rearrangement joins TRBV18 to TRBJ1-5; 7 nucleotides agree with TRBD1. J gave up 2 bases and V 1 base, and 8 bases lay outside the gene matches. From germline, CDR1 is KGHSH and CDR2 LQKENI. This CDR3 has 17 amino acids. The CDR3 coding sequence is TGTGCCAGCTCACCACGTGCCGGGACAGCCGGCAATCAGCCCCAGCATTTT. Translated: CASSPRAGTAGNQPQHF.

The chain combines TRBV28 with TRBJ2-7; TRBD2 agrees at 8 bases. This CDR3 comprises 15 residues. Germline V gene data show CDR1 as MDHEN and CDR2 as SYDVKM. J gave up 2 bases and V 10 bases, and 13 bases lay outside the gene matches. In DNA form, the CDR3 reads TGTGCCACCCAATCACGGGGGGGGGCCACCTACGAGCAGTACTTC. This codes for CATQSRGGATYEQYF.

Here the CDR3 DNA reads TGCGCCAGCAGCTTGCCCCTCGGAACGGCCTCTGGAAACACCATATATTTT. It codes for CASSLPLGTASGNTIYF. This sequence joins TRBV5-1 and TRBJ1-3, with D hard to call. The germline gives CDR1 SGHRS, CDR2 YFSETQ. The V end lost 1 base, the J end lost 0 bases, and 14 bases lay between the germline ends. The CDR3 length is 17 residues.

This clone was observed once. The V gene is TRBV5-1, the J gene TRBJ2-3, with 10 bases identical to TRBD2. There are 14 residues in the CDR3. Germline CDR1 reads SGHRS; CDR2 reads YFSETQ. J was trimmed by 5 bases and V by 4 bases; bases with no gene match: 4. The CDR3 DNA sequence: TGCGCCAGCAGCCAAGGACTAGCGGAAGATACGCAGTATTTT. Its translation is CASSQGLAEDTQYF.

V and J are TRBV7-2 and TRBJ2-2; D uncertain. This CDR3 has 14 residues. Germline CDR1 is SGHTA and CDR2 is FQGNSA. Trimming removed 1 base from V and 8 bases from J, with 11 bases in between. This CDR3 reads CASSLGPGLGELFF. CDR3 nucleotides: TGTGCCAGCAGCTTAGGACCAGGATTGGGGGAGCTGTTTTTT.

V is TRBV4-1 and J is TRBJ2-1, with 11 bases identical to TRBD1. The V gene's germline CDR1 is MGHRA and CDR2 YSYEKL. The CDR3 is 16 residues long. Trimming at V came to 5 bases and at J to 10 bases, leaving 13 bases not matched to a gene. CDR3 residues: CASSAPGTGGWEEQFF. CDR3 nucleotides: TGCGCCAGCAGCGCTCCCGGGACAGGGGGTTGGGAAGAGCAGTTCTTC.

This chain links TRBV7-9 with TRBJ2-7, with 8 bases aligning to TRBD2. The CDR3 is 13 residues long. V shed 5 bases and J 6 bases; nucleotides not matched to a gene: 6. The germline V gene encodes CDR1 SEHNR and CDR2 FQNEAQ (reference sequence). The CDR3 is CASSPPAGGEQYF. CDR3 nucleotides: TGTGCCAGCAGCCCTCCGGCGGGAGGCGAGCAGTACTTC.